This TCR beta chain was profiled in a study of Ad26.COV2.S vaccination and SARS-CoV-2 variants. The treatment is: some 20 received Ad26.COV2.S at low or high dose, single or two shots; 5 received placebo; per-sample allocation not given. Sample collection was performed on day 63 after the first vaccine or placebo injection. Libraries were prepared by immunoSEQ multiplex PCR; TCRdb keeps only in-frame clonotypes and omits some of them. The table records 200,000 to 300,000 clones, roughly 89% of them present only once. The CDR3 is 17 residues long. J gave up 5 bases and V 3 bases, and 12 bases lay outside the gene matches. CDR1 KGHSH and CDR2 LQKENI come from the germline V gene.

Source: peripheral blood, taken in a trial of Ad26.COV2.S vaccine versus placebo. This receptor was identified in a person between 18 and 65 years old who received the Ad26.COV2.S COVID-19 vaccine or a placebo. This chain links TRBV18 with TRBJ2-2, with 7 bases matching TRBD1. The CDR3 reads CASSPPGQVLRTGELFF. Written as DNA, the CDR3 is TGTGCCAGCTCACCGCCAGGACAGGTCTTAAGGACCGGGGAGCTGTTTTTT. Supplemented by reference TRBV18 and TRBJ2-2, the full variable domain reads NAGVMQNPRHLVRRRGQEARLRCSPMKGHSHVYWYRQLPEEGLKFMVYLQKENIIDESGMPKERFSAEFPKEGPSILRIQQVVRGDSAAYFCASSPPGQVLRTGELFFGEGSRLTVL.